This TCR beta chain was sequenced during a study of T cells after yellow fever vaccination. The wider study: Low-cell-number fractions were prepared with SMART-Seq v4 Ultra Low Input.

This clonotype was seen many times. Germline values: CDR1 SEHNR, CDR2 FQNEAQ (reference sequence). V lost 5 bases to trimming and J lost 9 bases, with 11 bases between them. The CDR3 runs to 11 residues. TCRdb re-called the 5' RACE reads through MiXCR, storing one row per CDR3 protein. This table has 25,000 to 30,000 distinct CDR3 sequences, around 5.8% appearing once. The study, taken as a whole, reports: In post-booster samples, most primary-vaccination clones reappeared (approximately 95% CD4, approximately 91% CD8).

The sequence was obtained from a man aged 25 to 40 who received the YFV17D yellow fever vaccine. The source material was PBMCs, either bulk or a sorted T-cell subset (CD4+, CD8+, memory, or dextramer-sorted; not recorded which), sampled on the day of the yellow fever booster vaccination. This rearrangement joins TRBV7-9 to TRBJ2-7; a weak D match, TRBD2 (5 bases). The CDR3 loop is CASSRHGGQYF. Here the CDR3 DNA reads TGTGCCAGCAGCCGACACGGAGGGCAGTACTTC.